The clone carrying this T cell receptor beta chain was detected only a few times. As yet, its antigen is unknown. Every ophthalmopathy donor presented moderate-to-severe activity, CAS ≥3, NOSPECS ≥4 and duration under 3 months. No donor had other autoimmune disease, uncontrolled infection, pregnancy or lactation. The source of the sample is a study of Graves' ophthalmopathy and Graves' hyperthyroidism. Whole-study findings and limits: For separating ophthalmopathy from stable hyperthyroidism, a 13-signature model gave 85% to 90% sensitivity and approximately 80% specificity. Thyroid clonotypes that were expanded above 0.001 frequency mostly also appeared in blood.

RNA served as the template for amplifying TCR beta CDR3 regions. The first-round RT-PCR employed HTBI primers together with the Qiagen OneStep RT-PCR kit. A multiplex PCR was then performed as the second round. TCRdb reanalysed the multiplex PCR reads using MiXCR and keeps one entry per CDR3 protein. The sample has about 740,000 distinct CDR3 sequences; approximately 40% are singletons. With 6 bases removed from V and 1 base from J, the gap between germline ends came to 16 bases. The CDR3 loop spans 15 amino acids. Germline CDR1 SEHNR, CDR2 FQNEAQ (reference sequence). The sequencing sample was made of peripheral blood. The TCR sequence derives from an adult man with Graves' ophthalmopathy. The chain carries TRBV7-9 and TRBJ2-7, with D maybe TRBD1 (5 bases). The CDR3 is CASSLKQGGSYEQYF. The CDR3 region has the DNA TGTGCCAGCAGTTTAAAGCAGGGTGGGTCCTACGAGCAGTACTTC.